The next 25 T cell receptor beta chains were all read from a single sample in a study of blood T cell repertoires in COVID-19. Profiled with immunoSEQ multiplex PCR; TCRdb holds only in-frame clones, not every one. The table shows 50,000 to 80,000 clones, with around 76% occurring only once. Sequenced input: peripheral blood. All receptors come from a human donor in a cohort sampled during active COVID-19.

This clone came up a few times. This rearrangement joins TRBV12-3 or TRBV12-4 to TRBJ1-5, with TRBD1 matching 7 bases. Trimming at V came to 5 bases and at J to 6 bases, leaving 4 bases not matched to a gene. This CDR3 comprises 13 residues. CDR3 sequence (DNA): TGTGCCAGCAGTCCAGGGGGGCCTCAGCCCCAGCATTTT. Protein: CASSPGGPQPQHF.

V usage is TRBV30 and J usage is TRBJ2-6; 8 bases are shared with TRBD1. The length of the CDR3 is 16 residues. From germline, CDR1 is GTSNPN and CDR2 SVGIG (reference sequence). V trimming: 5 bases; J trimming: 0 bases; junction bases outside the gene matches: 6. This chain's CDR3 is CAWGQGSVSGANVLTF. For the CDR3, the DNA is TGTGCCTGGGGACAGGGAAGTGTCTCTGGGGCCAACGTCCTGACTTTC.

The V call is TRBV5-1, the J call TRBJ2-5; 13 bases map to TRBD2. Unmatched junction bases numbered 5, after V lost 4 bases and J lost 5 bases. This CDR3 has 15 amino acids. From germline, CDR1 is SGHRS and CDR2 YFSETQ. The CDR3 sequence is CASSTLAGGLETQYF. CDR3 DNA sequence: TGCGCCAGCAGCACACTAGCGGGGGGGCTGGAGACCCAGTACTTC.

This sequence joins TRBV2 and TRBJ1-5; 8 nucleotides align to TRBD1. Germline trimming cut 6 bases from V and 4 bases from J; bases unmatched to any gene: 5. Germline CDR1 and CDR2: SNHLY and FYNNEI. The CDR3 extends over 14 amino acids. The chain's CDR3 is CASRGQDSNQPQHF. CDR3 coding DNA: TGTGCCAGCAGGGGACAGGACTCGAATCAGCCCCAGCATTTT.

J is TRBJ2-1 and V is TRBV6-5; perhaps TRBD1 as D (6 bases). The V end was cut by 7 bases, the J end by 3 bases, with 13 bases between. The CDR3 covers 14 residues. CDR1 is MNHEY and CDR2 is SVGAGI in the germline V gene. CDR3 region: CASTQGYGYNEQFF. For the CDR3, the DNA is TGTGCCAGCACCCAGGGGTACGGCTACAATGAGCAGTTCTTC.

This chain uses TRBV5-1 with TRBJ1-4; 9 bases are a match to TRBD1. Per the germline V gene, CDR1 is SGHRS and CDR2 is YFSETQ. J gave up 0 bases and V 4 bases, and 10 bases lay outside the gene matches. The CDR3 covers 18 residues. CDR3 DNA: TGCGCCAGCAGCCACTCCCGGACAGGGGCCACAACTAATGAAAAACTGTTTTTT. Its protein is CASSHSRTGATTNEKLFF.

The CDR3 DNA reads TGTGCCAGTACCATACCGGGAGCCGACGTAGAAGCTTTCTTT. Amino acid sequence: CASTIPGADVEAFF. The rearrangement joins TRBV19 to TRBJ1-1; D uncertain. Trimming stripped 7 bases from V and 8 bases from J, with 20 bases between. The CDR3 has 14 amino acids. Germline lookup yields CDR1 LNHDA and CDR2 SQIVND (reference sequence).

This clone was detected a few times. The genes are TRBV21-1 and TRBJ2-5; the DNA was not compared with TRBD2, the D call given in the table. TRBV21-1 is a pseudogene. The length of the CDR3 is 14 residues. The CDR3 nucleotides read TGTGCCAGCAGCAGCCGGTTAGCCTTAGAGACCCAGTACTTC. Residues: CASSSRLALETQYF.

This clone was seen a handful of times. This chain uses TRBV19 with TRBJ1-4; D is unclear. CDR1 LNHDA and CDR2 SQIVND come from the germline V gene (reference sequence). The CDR3 is 16 residues long. V was trimmed by 7 bases and J by 5 bases, leaving 20 bases between them. CDR3 sequence reads: CASTPSSGPRNEKLFF. The CDR3 DNA reads TGTGCCAGTACCCCCAGCAGTGGGCCCAGGAATGAAAAACTGTTTTTT.

The gene calls are TRBV30 and TRBJ2-6; D possibly corresponds to TRBD1 (6 bases). The CDR3 consists of 14 residues. CDR1 and CDR2 from the germline V gene are GTSNPN and SVGIG (reference sequence). The V end was cut by 4 bases, the J end by 1 base, with 8 bases between. CDR3 amino acids: CAWNQGSGANVLTF. Here the CDR3 DNA reads TGTGCCTGGAATCAGGGGTCTGGGGCCAACGTCCTGACTTTC.

This chain connects TRBV10-2 to TRBJ2-5, with 8 bases that match TRBD1. The CDR3 runs to 15 residues. Germline V CDR1 and CDR2: WSHSY, SAAADI. With V trimmed by 2 bases and J by 2 bases, 4 bases remained unmatched. The CDR3 here is CASSELRGPQETQYF. CDR3 sequence (DNA): TGCGCCAGCAGTGAGCTCAGGGGGCCACAAGAGACCCAGTACTTC.

The chain employs TRBV5-1 and TRBJ2-2; 12 nucleotides match TRBD2. CDR1 is SGHRS and CDR2 is YFSETQ in the germline V gene. V was pared by 2 bases and J by 0 bases, with 8 bases of the junction left unmatched. CDR3 size: 19 residues. CDR3: CASSFPLAGGVPNTGELFF. In DNA, the CDR3 is TGCGCCAGCAGCTTCCCGCTAGCGGGGGGGGTACCGAACACCGGGGAGCTGTTTTTT.

The chain recombines TRBV11-3 with TRBJ2-7; D is perhaps TRBD1 (5 bases). Trimming removed 2 bases from V and 2 bases from J, with 7 bases in between. The germline V gene has CDR1 SGHNT and CDR2 YENEEA. CDR3 length equals 13 residues. The CDR3 DNA reads TGTGCCAGCAGCTTAACAGGAACCTACGAGCAGTACTTC. Protein: CASSLTGTYEQYF.

This clone was detected once. The chain is built from TRBV18 and TRBJ1-1, with 9 bases identical to TRBD1. The CDR3 is 14 residues long. With V trimmed by 3 bases and J by 4 bases, 3 bases remained unmatched. Germline V lookup: CDR1 KGHSH, CDR2 LQKENI. CDR3 sequence reads: CASSPTGGFTEAFF. The DNA for the CDR3 is TGTGCCAGCTCACCGACAGGGGGATTCACTGAAGCTTTCTTT. The variable domain in full, completed from reference TRBV18 and TRBJ1-1, reads NAGVMQNPRHLVRRRGQEARLRCSPMKGHSHVYWYRQLPEEGLKFMVYLQKENIIDESGMPKERFSAEFPKEGPSILRIQQVVRGDSAAYFCASSPTGGFTEAFFGQGTRLTVV.

The chain carries TRBV6-4 and TRBJ2-7, with D maybe TRBD2 (6 bases). Germline lookup yields CDR1 MRHNA and CDR2 SNTAGT. V was cut by 6 bases and J by 4 bases, with 13 bases left in between. This CDR3 is 13 amino acids long. In DNA, the CDR3 is TGTGCCAGCAGCGCGGGACGGAAGTACGAGCAGTACTTC. This translates into CASSAGRKYEQYF.

V is TRBV30 and J is TRBJ2-3; no clear D gene. The CDR3 has 11 residues. CDR1 GTSNPN and CDR2 SVGIG come from the germline V gene (reference sequence). The ends were cut back, 4 bases at V and 2 bases at J, with 4 bases in the middle. The CDR3 reads CAWTFTDTQYF. The CDR3 region has the DNA TGTGCCTGGACCTTCACAGATACGCAGTATTTT.

This clone was observed once. The chain recombines TRBV6-6 with TRBJ2-7, with TRBD2 as a possible D gene (5 bases). In germline, CDR1 is MNHNY, CDR2 SVGAGI (reference sequence). This CDR3 contains 15 residues. The ends were cut back, 10 bases at V and 0 bases at J, with 19 bases in the middle. CDR3 protein: CATQNIGGSSYEQYF. The CDR3 bases are TGTGCCACGCAGAATATCGGAGGAAGCTCCTACGAGCAGTACTTC.

The chain has TRBV5-1 and TRBJ2-3; 7 bases map to TRBD2. The CDR3 is made up of 16 amino acids. V trimming: 1 base; J trimming: 2 bases; junction bases outside the gene matches: 7. Per germline, CDR1 SGHRS and CDR2 YFSETQ. CDR3 protein: CASSLWSSGPTDTQYF. DNA for the CDR3: TGCGCCAGCAGCTTGTGGTCTAGCGGTCCCACAGATACGCAGTATTTT.

The V gene is TRBV24-1, the J gene TRBJ2-2; D gene unclear. The CDR3 is 17 amino acids. Germline values: CDR1 KGHDR, CDR2 SFDVKD. The V end lost 3 bases, the J end lost 3 bases, and 16 bases lay between the germline ends. The CDR3 sequence: CATSDGGQNPHTGELFF. The CDR3 DNA reads as TGTGCCACCAGTGATGGTGGGCAGAACCCGCACACCGGGGAGCTGTTTTTT.

Remarks on this clone: Other DNA sequences within the sample encode an identical CDR3. The chain has TRBV5-1 and TRBJ2-2; tentatively, D is TRBD1 (6 bases). With 2 bases removed from V and 4 bases from J, the gap between germline ends came to 9 bases. In germline, CDR1 is SGHRS, CDR2 YFSETQ. The CDR3 runs 14 residues. This CDR3 reads CASSLVQGTGELFF. The CDR3 coding sequence is TGCGCCAGCAGCTTAGTACAGGGCACCGGGGAGCTGTTTTTT.

The chain uses TRBV5-1 and TRBJ1-2; 10 bases are a match to TRBD1. Germline CDR1 reads SGHRS; CDR2 reads YFSETQ. The V gene end was trimmed by 3 bases and the J gene end by 3 bases; junction bases not matched to a gene: 8. The CDR3 totals 16 residues. The CDR3, as DNA: TGCGCCAGCAGCTCCTCCGGGACAGGGGTTGACTATGGCTACACCTTC. It is translated as CASSSSGTGVDYGYTF.

This sequence joins TRBV3-1 (or the pseudogene TRBV3-2) and TRBJ2-5; 11 bases fit TRBD2. The CDR3 loop spans 16 amino acids. CDR1 and CDR2 (germline): LGHDT, YNNKEL (reference sequence). Trimming at V came to 5 bases and at J to 1 base, leaving 6 bases not matched to a gene. The CDR3 sequence: CASSGTSGGIQETQYF. In nucleotides, the CDR3 is TGTGCCAGCAGCGGTACTAGCGGGGGCATCCAAGAGACCCAGTACTTC.

The V call is TRBV12-3 or TRBV12-4, the J call TRBJ1-1, with D possibly TRBD1 on 6 matching bases. The germline V and J ends were trimmed by 3 bases and 4 bases, with 9 bases remaining between them. CDR3 length equals 13 residues. CDR3 region: CASSFEQGTEAFF. For the CDR3, the DNA is TGTGCCAGCAGTTTTGAACAGGGCACTGAAGCTTTCTTT.

This chain links TRBV7-8 with TRBJ2-3, with 7 positions matching TRBD1. Germline V gene sequence: CDR1 SGHVS, CDR2 FQNEAQ. The CDR3 runs 15 residues. V was pared by 7 bases and J by 0 bases, with 7 bases of the junction left unmatched. The CDR3 bases are TGTGCCAGCACCGGACAGGACTCTAGCACAGATACGCAGTATTTT. Protein sequence: CASTGQDSSTDTQYF.

The table lists this clone with a count of one. This chain uses TRBV7-2 with TRBJ2-7, with 9 bases that match TRBD1. Unmatched junction bases numbered 4, after V lost 0 bases and J lost 4 bases. The germline V gene encodes CDR1 SGHTA and CDR2 FQGNSA. This CDR3 comprises 15 residues. For the CDR3, the DNA is TGTGCCAGCAGCTTAGCGCGACAGGGGGAATACGAGCAGTACTTC. Protein sequence: CASSLARQGEYEQYF.